This T cell receptor (beta chain) was observed in a study of cytomegalovirus exposure and HLA in healthy donors. V lost 8 bases to trimming and J lost 6 bases, with 21 bases between them. The CDR3 is 16 amino acids. Both 60 Vbeta primers and 13 Jbeta primers went into the PCR. The table came from immunoSEQ multiplex PCR; TCRdb's copy has only in-frame clones and leaves some out. The sample contains about 130,000 clones, 87% of which appear only once. Sample: PBMCs. This sequence joins TRBV5-3 and TRBJ1-6, with a possible D match to TRBD1 (5 bases). TRBV5-3 is noted as an ORF with a role that remains uncertain. The clonotype originates from a woman between 25 and 40 years old in good health and CMV-seronegative. The chain's CDR3 is CARMDRRVGGNSPLHF. CDR3 bases: TGTGCCAGGATGGACCGCCGGGTGGGGGGTAATTCACCCCTCCACTTT.